This T cell receptor beta chain appears in the sequencing data of a study of T cells after yellow fever vaccination. The CDR3 length is 15 residues. Germline V gene sequence: CDR1 SGDLS, CDR2 YYNGEE. The V and J ends lost 1 base and 6 bases respectively, with 16 bases between them. Study results and caveats: Reappearance after the booster was observed for most primary-vaccination clones (more than 95% CD4, over 70% CD8).

This clonotype came up many times. Its antigen is undetermined. TCRdb re-called the 5' RACE reads with MiXCR, one entry per CDR3 protein. The table has around 340,000 distinct CDR3 sequences, more than 8.5% seen once; the top ten hold about a sixth. This TCR derives from a man in his late teens or twenties who received the YFV17D yellow fever vaccine. This sequence joins TRBV9 and TRBJ2-5; D gene uncertain. The sequencing used PBMCs, collected on the day of the first yellow fever vaccination. The CDR3 spells CASSVSPQTEKTQYF. CDR3 sequence (DNA): TGTGCCAGCAGCGTAAGCCCCCAGACTGAGAAGACCCAGTACTTC.